The T cell receptor beta chain described here comes from a study of cytomegalovirus exposure and HLA in healthy donors. The study, taken as a whole, reports: It was 150 or so TCR beta chains that were listed as cytomegalovirus-associated. Per a later analysis, 15,000 to 20,000 TCR beta sequences showed association with HLA alleles at 0.05 false discovery rate.

This clone was seen a handful of times. Its antigen is still unknown. Donors consisted of healthy bone marrow donors. 13 Jbeta primers and 60 Vbeta primers were used for the PCR. Original data processing: It was a later analysis that counted tens of millions of unique TCR beta chains, of which 8.5 million to 12 million were shared. Sequencing was performed with immunoSEQ multiplex PCR; in TCRdb, only in-frame clones are kept and a portion is missing. V and J calls and clone size come straight from that table; D and trimming were deduced from the DNA. The sample has 110,000 or so clones; 70% to 80% are singletons. CDR1 is SGHNT and CDR2 is YYREEE in the germline V gene (reference sequence). Trimming removed 2 bases at V and 5 bases at J, with 13 bases between. This CDR3 is built from 14 residues.

Sequencing used PBMCs. This clonotype was obtained from a man aged 35-49 years in good health and CMV-seronegative. The chain combines TRBV5-4 with TRBJ1-2; D is possibly TRBD1 (6 bases). Here the CDR3 reads CASSFDGGAYGYTF. CDR3 in DNA: TGTGCCAGCAGCTTTGATGGGGGGGCGTATGGCTACACCTTC.